This T cell receptor (beta chain) was found in a study of identical twins. The study's findings and limits: Model-predicted out-of-frame TCR alpha sharing fell below observed values in monozygotic twins. Its conclusions, products of cross-sectional statistical analysis, did not come from following the same donors.

In this sample, this clonotype turned up many times. Its antigen is not identified. A universal primer site was added by template switching, and unique molecular identifiers were carried by the cDNA. MiXCR, applied by TCRdb to the 5' RACE reads, yields one record per CDR3 protein. The sample lists about 450,000 distinct CDR3 sequences; roughly 20% were seen once. Germline V gene data show CDR1 as MNHEY and CDR2 as SVGAGI. V dropped 0 bases and J dropped 1 base, with 9 bases sitting between them. This CDR3 has 15 amino acids. Source material: naive T cells sorted from blood. The V call is TRBV6-5, the J call TRBJ1-1; D not certain. The TCR was taken from a man aged 50 to 59 in good health. The CDR3 reads CASSYSRTGNTEAFF. In nucleotides, the CDR3 is TGTGCCAGCAGTTACTCGCGGACGGGGAACACTGAAGCTTTCTTT.